The clone carrying this T cell receptor (beta chain) was found once. The CDR3 is 16 residues long. Germline V gene sequence: CDR1 SEHNR, CDR2 FQNEAQ (reference sequence). Trimming removed 0 bases from V and 9 bases from J, with 21 bases in between. Method: immunoSEQ multiplex PCR; TCRdb's copy keeps in-frame clones and lacks some. This sample has about 270,000 clones; 75% to 95% occur once, and the top ten carry approximately 3%. The sample comes from a study of blood T cell repertoires in COVID-19. The source material was PBMCs or T cells enriched from blood (not recorded which). The chain carries TRBV7-9 and TRBJ2-7, with D tentatively TRBD2 (5 bases). The sequence was obtained from a man between 40 and 49 years old who had been exposed to COVID-19. For the CDR3, the DNA is TGTGCCAGCAGCTTAGCCATTACAAGGAAGGAGGCGCGGCAGTACTTC. The encoded protein is CASSLAITRKEARQYF.